The clone carrying this T cell receptor (beta chain) was seen repeatedly, ten times or more. Its specificity is unknown. TCRdb ran MiXCR on the 5' RACE reads and lists one entry per CDR3 protein. The sample has approximately 520,000 distinct CDR3 sequences, 5.3% seen once. This CDR3 contains 14 residues. V was cut by 4 bases and J by 9 bases, with 17 bases left in between. Per germline, CDR1 SGHRS and CDR2 YFSETQ. This sample is drawn from a study of CD8 T cells in ankylosing spondylitis. Study-level findings and limits: Significant enrichment of disease-linked clones was reported in matched ankylosing spondylitis synovial fluid. Disease-linked clones proved CD8+ and comparatively uncommon in peripheral blood. Characteristic, it appeared, of ankylosing spondylitis blood was a TCR beta motif of several highly homologous variants.

The TCR comes from a male donor with ankylosing spondylitis. What was sequenced was blood, either unsorted or a sorted T cell fraction (not recorded which). This chain uses TRBV5-1 with TRBJ1-5; D is ambiguous. The CDR3 loop reads CASSTDGVVSPQHF. In DNA, the CDR3 is TGCGCCAGCAGCACTGACGGGGTTGTGTCGCCCCAGCATTTT.